The present T cell receptor beta chain was sequenced within a study of cytomegalovirus exposure and HLA in healthy donors. Between the trimmed V and J ends, which lost 2 bases and 5 bases, there was a span of 12 bases. Germline CDR1 is MNHEY and CDR2 is SMNVEV (reference sequence). The CDR3 is 14 amino acids. Study-wide points: According to the study, 160 or so TCR beta chains were cytomegalovirus-associated.

About this clone itself: The antigen is undetermined.

Both 60 Vbeta primers and 13 Jbeta primers went into the PCR. TCRdb keeps only in-frame clones here, not all; method: immunoSEQ multiplex PCR. The table has roughly 150,000 clones, around 76% seen once. This chain joins TRBV27 and TRBJ1-2; D is unresolved. The source of this sequence is a man between 35 and 55 years old in good health and CMV-seronegative. Input material: PBMCs. The chain's CDR3 is CASSLGVGGYGYTF. The CDR3 DNA is TGTGCCAGCAGTTTAGGAGTGGGTGGGTATGGCTACACCTTC.